Following are 18 T cell receptor beta chains from one sample sequenced in a study of blood T cell repertoires in COVID-19. The method was immunoSEQ multiplex PCR; TCRdb's version includes in-frame clones alone and lacks a portion of them. The data hold over 120,000 clones, with roughly 82% observed a single time. Source material: peripheral blood. The source is a human donor in a cohort sampled during active COVID-19.

The rearrangement uses TRBV15 and TRBJ2-2; no reliable D call. V was trimmed by 0 bases and J by 1 base, leaving 9 bases between them. CDR1 and CDR2 (germline): LNHNV, YYDKDF (reference sequence). The length of the CDR3 is 16 residues. CDR3 DNA: TGTGCCACCAGCAGAGATCCCGCAGGGAACACCGGGGAGCTGTTTTTT. Its translation: CATSRDPAGNTGELFF.

J is TRBJ1-2 and V is TRBV6-2 or TRBV6-3; tentatively, D is TRBD1 (6 bases). The CDR3 consists of 14 residues. Germline-derived CDR1 and CDR2 are MNHEY and SVGEGT. V dropped 2 bases and J dropped 8 bases, with 15 bases sitting between them. Written as DNA, the CDR3 is TGTGCCAGCAGTTACGAGCTGGGGGCCAGAGGCTACACCTTC. It is translated as CASSYELGARGYTF.

This chain connects TRBV27 to TRBJ2-6, with TRBD1 as a possible D gene (6 bases). This CDR3 has 15 residues. Germline loops: CDR1 MNHEY, CDR2 SMNVEV (reference sequence). Trimming removed 4 bases at V and 4 bases at J, with 11 bases between. This CDR3 reads CASSSQGLGANVLTF. The CDR3 coding sequence is TGTGCCAGCAGTTCACAGGGATTGGGGGCCAACGTCCTGACTTTC.

The genes are TRBV6-5 and TRBJ2-5; 11 nucleotides agree with TRBD2. Germline loops: CDR1 MNHEY, CDR2 SVGAGI. The CDR3 runs 15 residues. After removal of 6 bases from V and 5 bases from J, the junction contained 8 bases not matched to a gene. CDR3 sequence reads: CASRLTSGVGETQYF. The CDR3 DNA is TGTGCCAGCAGATTGACTAGCGGGGTGGGCGAGACCCAGTACTTC.

The V and J genes are TRBV27 and TRBJ2-1, with 11 bases identical to TRBD2. The V and J ends lost 2 bases and 4 bases, in that order; junction bases with no gene match: 4. CDR1 is MNHEY, CDR2 SMNVEV, per germline (reference sequence). The CDR3 is made up of 16 amino acids. This CDR3 is CASSLIGTSGYNEQFF. CDR3 DNA sequence: TGTGCCAGCAGTTTAATCGGGACTAGCGGTTACAATGAGCAGTTCTTC.

This chain uses TRBV19 with TRBJ2-2, with 10 positions matching TRBD2. With 0 bases clipped from V and 6 bases from J, the junction kept 4 bases outside the gene matches. This CDR3 has 16 residues. Germline values: CDR1 LNHDA, CDR2 SQIVND (reference sequence). CDR3 bases: TGTGCCAGTAGTATAGACCTAGCGGGAGCGGCCGGGGAGCTGTTTTTT. It yields the protein CASSIDLAGAAGELFF.

This clone was recorded once. This rearrangement joins TRBV18 to TRBJ2-7; D unresolved. Trimming removed 2 bases at V and 3 bases at J, with 8 bases between. Germline values: CDR1 KGHSH, CDR2 LQKENI. The CDR3 is made up of 13 amino acids. DNA of the CDR3: TGTGCCAGCTCACCAGCCCCGGGCTACGAGCAGTACGTC. This codes for CASSPAPGYEQYV.

This chain joins TRBV7-3 and TRBJ1-2; 9 nucleotides align to TRBD1. Germline loops: CDR1 SGHTA, CDR2 FQGTGA. The CDR3 is made up of 14 amino acids. V was pared by 5 bases and J by 6 bases, with 7 bases of the junction left unmatched. The CDR3 spells CASSRTGGFNGYTF. For the CDR3, the DNA is TGTGCCAGCAGCAGAACAGGGGGCTTTAATGGCTACACCTTC.

This clone was seen only once. The rearrangement links TRBV2 to TRBJ1-1; TRBD1 aligns across 7 bases. V shed 9 bases and J 7 bases; nucleotides not matched to a gene: 14. The germline CDR1 and CDR2 sequences are SNHLY and FYNNEI. The CDR3 covers 14 residues. CDR3 sequence: CASNRGGGTGEAFF. CDR3 sequence (DNA): TGTGCCAGTAACAGGGGCGGCGGAACAGGTGAAGCTTTCTTT. The full variable domain, in which reference TRBV2 and TRBJ1-1 provide the parts outside the CDR3, is EPEVTQTPSHQVTQMGQEVILRCVPISNHLYFYWYRQILGQKVEFLVSFYNNEISEKSEIFDDQFSVERPDGSNFTLKIRSTKLEDSAMYFCASNRGGGTGEAFFGQGTRLTVV.

The gene calls are TRBV12-3 or TRBV12-4 and TRBJ1-1; 9 bases agree with TRBD1. J lost 11 bases, V lost 5 bases, and 6 bases had no gene match. CDR3 length: 12 residues. The CDR3, as DNA: TGTGCCAGCAGTGACGACAGGGGGTGGGCTTTCTTT. This translates into CASSDDRGWAFF.

The rearrangement uses TRBV5-1 and TRBJ2-5; D might be TRBD1 (6 bases). The V gene lost 3 bases and the J gene lost 2 bases, with 8 bases spanning the gap. Per the germline V gene, CDR1 is SGHRS and CDR2 is YFSETQ. The CDR3 has 13 residues. The CDR3 sequence is CASSSTGQETQYF. CDR3 nucleotides: TGCGCCAGCAGCTCGACAGGTCAAGAGACCCAGTACTTC.

This chain connects TRBV11-2 to TRBJ2-5, with TRBD1 matching 7 bases. This CDR3 comprises 14 residues. The ends lost 5 bases at V and 2 bases at J; junction bases unmatched: 5. Germline V gene sequence: CDR1 SGHAT, CDR2 FQNNGV. The CDR3 DNA follows: TGTGCCAGCAGCATCGGGACAGAACAAGAGACCCAGTACTTC. This sequence encodes CASSIGTEQETQYF.

The count of this clone is one. The chain employs TRBV28 and TRBJ1-6, with D possibly TRBD1 on 6 matching bases. Germline V gene lookup returns CDR1 MDHEN and CDR2 SYDVKM. There are 17 residues in the CDR3. V lost 6 bases, J lost 4 bases, and 19 bases lay in between. CDR3 protein: CASSYEGGRRYNSPLHF. CDR3 sequence (DNA): TGTGCCAGCAGCTACGAGGGGGGGCGGCGTTATAATTCACCCCTCCACTTT.

The chain has TRBV7-9 and TRBJ1-4, with D unresolved. From germline, CDR1 is SEHNR and CDR2 FQNEAQ (reference sequence). This CDR3 region has 14 residues. V lost 9 bases and J lost 2, with 13 bases in between. DNA for the CDR3: TGTGCCAGTAACCGCGCGGAGACTAATGAAAAACTGTTTTTT. It specifies CASNRAETNEKLFF.

The chain uses TRBV18 and TRBJ2-1, with 8 bases aligning to TRBD1. J gave up 4 bases and V 3 bases, and 14 bases lay outside the gene matches. The CDR3 has 18 amino acids. Germline V lookup: CDR1 KGHSH, CDR2 LQKENI. The CDR3 spells CASSPISLSGQGYNEQFF. The CDR3 DNA sequence: TGTGCCAGCTCACCGATATCACTGTCTGGACAGGGTTACAATGAGCAGTTCTTC.

This chain joins TRBV19 and TRBJ1-5, with 9 bases identical to TRBD1. Germline V CDR1 and CDR2: LNHDA, SQIVND (reference sequence). Trimming took 8 bases from V and 7 from J; bases not matched to a gene: 3. CDR3 length: 12 residues. The CDR3 DNA is TGTGCCAGTCGGACAGGGGAGCAGCCCCAGCATTTT. This gives the protein CASRTGEQPQHF.

This clone was seen once. The chain joins TRBV25-1 to TRBJ2-7; D perhaps matches TRBD1 (6 bases). CDR3 size: 15 residues. Trimming took 6 bases from V and 2 from J, leaving 17 bases between them. Germline V gene sequence: CDR1 MGHDK, CDR2 SYGVNS. The CDR3 spells CASSPGVTATYEQYF. CDR3 nucleotide sequence: TGTGCCAGCAGCCCAGGGGTGACAGCTACCTACGAGCAGTACTTC.

This clone has only one observation. The V gene is TRBV28, the J gene TRBJ1-5, with 11 bases that match TRBD1. Unmatched junction bases numbered 3, after V lost 5 bases and J lost 6 bases. CDR1 MDHEN and CDR2 SYDVKM come from the germline V gene. The CDR3 consists of 14 residues. CDR3 amino acids: CASSGTGGSQPQHF. The CDR3 DNA sequence: TGTGCCAGCAGTGGGACAGGGGGTAGTCAGCCCCAGCATTTT.